Sequencing of this TCR beta chain was carried out in a study of cytomegalovirus exposure and HLA in healthy donors. For this clone: Antigen: not known.

Broader study findings: Investigators reported 150 to 200 TCR beta chains as tied to cytomegalovirus.

The CDR3 sequence is 17 residues long. Germline-derived CDR1 and CDR2 are MNHEY and SMNVEV (reference sequence). With V trimmed by 7 bases and J by 3 bases, 15 bases remained unmatched. The PCR ran on 60 Vbeta and 13 Jbeta primers. Clones were read by immunoSEQ multiplex PCR, and TCRdb kept only the in-frame ones, dropping some. In the table there are about 120,000 clones, 70% to 85% of which are singletons. V and J are TRBV27 and TRBJ2-1; 7 positions match TRBD2. Sequencing was performed on PBMCs. The clonotype originates from a man between 35 and 55 years old in good health and CMV-seropositive. The CDR3 region is CASTTPPYIAGYNEQFF. For the CDR3, the DNA is TGTGCCAGCACTACCCCCCCCTACATAGCGGGCTACAATGAGCAGTTCTTC.